Only a few counts were recorded for the clone carrying this TCR beta chain. This entry is derived from a study of response to subunit inactivated influenza vaccine. Each CDR3 protein gets one entry after TCRdb re-called the RT-PCR reads with MiXCR. The data contain more than 450,000 distinct CDR3 sequences, approximately 10% of them singletons. The CDR3 length is 13 residues. The J segment lost 6 bases and the V segment lost 7 bases, leaving 5 bases of the junction unmatched. CDR1 and CDR2 from the germline V gene are MNHNY and SVGAGI (reference sequence). This same sample was also part of a study on T cells expressing NK-cell markers. That paper notes: Libraries used 5'RACE template switching adding universal primer site and UMIs.

The sequenced sample was PBMCs from blood, obtained on the day of vaccination. The sequence was obtained from a man between 45 and 60 years old who received an inactivated influenza vaccine. The rearrangement links TRBV6-6 to TRBJ2-1; 8 bases match TRBD2. For the CDR3, the DNA is TGTGCCAGCACCCCCGGGACTAGCAATGAGCAGTTCTTC. It translates to CASTPGTSNEQFF.